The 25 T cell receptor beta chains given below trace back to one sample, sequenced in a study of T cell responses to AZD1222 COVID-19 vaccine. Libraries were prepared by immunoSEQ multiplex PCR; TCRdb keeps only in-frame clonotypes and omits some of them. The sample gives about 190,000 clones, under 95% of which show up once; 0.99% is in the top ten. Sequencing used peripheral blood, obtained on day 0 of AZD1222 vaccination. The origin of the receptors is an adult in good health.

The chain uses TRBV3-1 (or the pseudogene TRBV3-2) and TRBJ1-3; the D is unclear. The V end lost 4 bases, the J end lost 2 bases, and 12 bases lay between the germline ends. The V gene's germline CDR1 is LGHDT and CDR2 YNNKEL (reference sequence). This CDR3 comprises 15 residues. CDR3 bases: TGTGCCAGCAGCCTAGGGAGCAAAGCTGGAAACACCATATATTTT. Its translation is CASSLGSKAGNTIYF.

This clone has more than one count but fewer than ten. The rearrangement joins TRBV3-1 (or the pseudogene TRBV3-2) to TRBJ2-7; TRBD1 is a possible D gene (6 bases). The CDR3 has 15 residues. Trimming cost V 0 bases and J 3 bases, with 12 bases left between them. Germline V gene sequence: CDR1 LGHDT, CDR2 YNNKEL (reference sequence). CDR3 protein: CASSQDHRAGYEQYF. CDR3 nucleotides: TGTGCCAGCAGCCAAGATCACAGGGCCGGCTACGAGCAGTACTTC.

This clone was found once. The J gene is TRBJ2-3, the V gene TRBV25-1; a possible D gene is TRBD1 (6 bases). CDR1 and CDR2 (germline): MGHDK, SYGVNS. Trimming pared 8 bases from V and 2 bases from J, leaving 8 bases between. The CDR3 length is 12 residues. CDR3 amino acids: CASGTTTDTQYF. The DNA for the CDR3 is TGTGCCAGCGGGACAACCACAGATACGCAGTATTTT.

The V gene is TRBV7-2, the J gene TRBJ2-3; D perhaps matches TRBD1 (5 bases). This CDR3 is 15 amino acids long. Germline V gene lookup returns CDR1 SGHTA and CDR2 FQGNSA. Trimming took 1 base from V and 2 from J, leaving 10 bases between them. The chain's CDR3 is CASSLGQIPTDTQYF. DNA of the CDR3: TGTGCCAGCAGCTTAGGACAGATTCCCACAGATACGCAGTATTTT.

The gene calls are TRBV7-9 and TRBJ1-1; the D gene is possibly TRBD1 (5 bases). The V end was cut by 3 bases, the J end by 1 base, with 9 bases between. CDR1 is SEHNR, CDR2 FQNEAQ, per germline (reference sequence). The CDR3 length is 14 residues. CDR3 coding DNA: TGTGCCAGCAGCTTGTCGACAGCGAACACTGAAGCTTTCTTT. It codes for CASSLSTANTEAFF.

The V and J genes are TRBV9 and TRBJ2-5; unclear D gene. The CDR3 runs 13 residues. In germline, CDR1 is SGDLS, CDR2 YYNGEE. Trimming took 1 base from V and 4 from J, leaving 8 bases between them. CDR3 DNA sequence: TGTGCCAGCAGCGTAAGCCAGGTAGAGACCCAGTACTTC. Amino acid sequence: CASSVSQVETQYF.

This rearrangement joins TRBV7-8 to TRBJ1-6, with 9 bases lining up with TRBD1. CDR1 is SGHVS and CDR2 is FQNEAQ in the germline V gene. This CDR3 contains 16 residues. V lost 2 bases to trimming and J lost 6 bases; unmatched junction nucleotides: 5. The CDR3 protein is CASSLISGQGNSPLHF. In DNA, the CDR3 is TGTGCCAGCAGCTTAATCTCGGGACAGGGTAATTCACCCCTCCACTTT. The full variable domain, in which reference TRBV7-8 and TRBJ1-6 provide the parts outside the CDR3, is GAGVSQSPRYKVAKRGQDVALRCDPISGHVSLFWYQQALGQGPEFLTYFQNEAQLDKSGLPSDRFFAERPEGSVSTLKIQRTQQEDSAVYLCASSLISGQGNSPLHFGNGTRLTVT.

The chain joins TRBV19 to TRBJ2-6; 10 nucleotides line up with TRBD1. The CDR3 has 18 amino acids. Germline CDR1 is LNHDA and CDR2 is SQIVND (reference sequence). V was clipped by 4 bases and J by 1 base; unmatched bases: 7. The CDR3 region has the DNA TGTGCCAGTAGTAGTTGGGGACAGGGGACTTCTGGGGCCAACGTCCTGACTTTC. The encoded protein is CASSSWGQGTSGANVLTF.

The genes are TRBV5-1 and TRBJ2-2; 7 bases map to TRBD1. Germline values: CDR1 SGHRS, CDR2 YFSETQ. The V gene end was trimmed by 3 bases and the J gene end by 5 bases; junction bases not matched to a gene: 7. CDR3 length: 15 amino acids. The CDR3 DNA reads TGCGCCAGCAGCTCCGGGACAGTGGGGACCGGGGAGCTGTTTTTT. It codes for CASSSGTVGTGELFF.

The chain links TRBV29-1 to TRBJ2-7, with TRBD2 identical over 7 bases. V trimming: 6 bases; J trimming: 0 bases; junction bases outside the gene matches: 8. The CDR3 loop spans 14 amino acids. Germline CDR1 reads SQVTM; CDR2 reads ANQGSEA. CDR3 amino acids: CSVASGKGSYEQYF. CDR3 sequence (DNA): TGCAGCGTCGCTAGCGGTAAGGGCTCCTACGAGCAGTACTTC.

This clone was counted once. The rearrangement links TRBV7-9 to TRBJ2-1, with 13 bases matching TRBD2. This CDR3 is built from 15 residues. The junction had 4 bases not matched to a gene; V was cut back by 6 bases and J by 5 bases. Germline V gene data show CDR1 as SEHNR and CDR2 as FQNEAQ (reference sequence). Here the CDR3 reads CASRLAGGPDNEQFF. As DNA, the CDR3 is TGTGCCAGCAGACTAGCGGGAGGGCCGGACAATGAGCAGTTCTTC. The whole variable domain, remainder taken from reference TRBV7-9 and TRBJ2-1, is DTGVSQNPRHKITKRGQNVTFRCDPISEHNRLYWYRQTLGQGPEFLTYFQNEAQLEKSRLLSDRFSAERPKGSFSTLEIQRTEQGDSAMYLCASRLAGGPDNEQFFGPGTRLTVL.

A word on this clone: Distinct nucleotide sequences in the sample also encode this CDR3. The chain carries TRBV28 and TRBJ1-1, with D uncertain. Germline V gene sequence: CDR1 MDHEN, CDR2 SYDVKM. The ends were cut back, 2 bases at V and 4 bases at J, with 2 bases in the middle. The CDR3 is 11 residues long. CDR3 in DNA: TGTGCCAGCAGTTTAGGCACTGAAGCTTTCTTT. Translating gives CASSLGTEAFF.

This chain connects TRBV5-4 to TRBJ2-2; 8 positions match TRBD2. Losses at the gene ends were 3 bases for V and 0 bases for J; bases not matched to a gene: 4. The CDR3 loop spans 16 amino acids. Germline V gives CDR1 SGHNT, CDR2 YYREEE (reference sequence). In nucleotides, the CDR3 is TGTGCCAGCAGCTCCCGGACTAGCTCGAACACCGGGGAGCTGTTTTTT. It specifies CASSSRTSSNTGELFF.

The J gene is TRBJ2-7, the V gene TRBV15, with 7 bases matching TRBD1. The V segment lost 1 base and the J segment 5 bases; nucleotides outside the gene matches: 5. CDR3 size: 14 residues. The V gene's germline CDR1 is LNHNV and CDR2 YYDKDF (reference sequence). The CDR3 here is CATSRVQGIHEQYF. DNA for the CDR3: TGTGCCACCAGCAGAGTACAGGGGATCCACGAGCAGTACTTC.

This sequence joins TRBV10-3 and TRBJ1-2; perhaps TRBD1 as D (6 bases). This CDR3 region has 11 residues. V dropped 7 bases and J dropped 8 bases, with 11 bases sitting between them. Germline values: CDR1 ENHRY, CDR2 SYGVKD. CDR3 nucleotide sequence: TGTGCCATCAAACAGGGTAACGGCTACACCTTC. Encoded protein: CAIKQGNGYTF.

The DNA for the CDR3 is TGTGCCAGCTCATCAGGGGGTAGCAATCAGCCCCAGCATTTT. Translation gives CASSSGGSNQPQHF. The chain employs TRBV18 and TRBJ1-5; 7 bases map to TRBD1. The J segment lost 0 bases and the V segment lost 5 bases, leaving 1 base of the junction unmatched. Germline V gene lookup returns CDR1 KGHSH and CDR2 LQKENI. The CDR3 has 14 residues.

The CDR3: CASSPGGRETQYF. The CDR3 DNA reads as TGCGCCAGCAGCCCAGGGGGCAGGGAGACCCAGTACTTC. The chain uses TRBV5-1 and TRBJ2-5, with 8 bases identical to TRBD1. Germline loops: CDR1 SGHRS, CDR2 YFSETQ. V gave up 4 bases and J gave up 5 bases; unmatched junction bases: 4. CDR3 length: 13 residues.

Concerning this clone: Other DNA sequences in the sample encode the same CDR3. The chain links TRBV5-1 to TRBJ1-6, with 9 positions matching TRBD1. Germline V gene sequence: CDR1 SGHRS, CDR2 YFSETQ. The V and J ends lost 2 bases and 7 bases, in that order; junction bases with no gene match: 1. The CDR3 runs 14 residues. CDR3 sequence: CASSLQGANSPLHF. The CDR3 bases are TGCGCCAGCAGCTTACAGGGGGCGAATTCACCCCTCCACTTT.

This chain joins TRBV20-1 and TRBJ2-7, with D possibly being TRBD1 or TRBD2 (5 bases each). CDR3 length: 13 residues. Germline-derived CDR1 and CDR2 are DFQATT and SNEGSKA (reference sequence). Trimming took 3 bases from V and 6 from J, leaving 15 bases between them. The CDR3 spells CSASLRGKGEQYF. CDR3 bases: TGCAGTGCTAGTTTGAGGGGTAAGGGCGAGCAGTACTTC.

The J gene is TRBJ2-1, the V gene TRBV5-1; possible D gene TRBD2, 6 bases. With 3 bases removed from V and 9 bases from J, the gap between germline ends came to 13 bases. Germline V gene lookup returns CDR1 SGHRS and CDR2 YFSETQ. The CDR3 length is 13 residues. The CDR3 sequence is CASSSETSREQFF. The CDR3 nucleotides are TGCGCCAGCAGCTCAGAGACTAGTCGTGAGCAGTTCTTC.

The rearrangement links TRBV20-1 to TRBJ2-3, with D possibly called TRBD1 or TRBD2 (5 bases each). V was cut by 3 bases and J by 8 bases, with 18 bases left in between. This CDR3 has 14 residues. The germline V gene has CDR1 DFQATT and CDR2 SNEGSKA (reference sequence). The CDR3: CSASHLEGFGTQYF. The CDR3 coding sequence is TGCAGTGCTAGTCACCTCGAGGGGTTTGGTACGCAGTATTTT.

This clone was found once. CDR3 protein: CASSPEVRDQDEQFF. CDR3 bases: TGTGCCAGCAGCCCCGAGGTCCGGGATCAGGATGAGCAGTTCTTC. The chain combines TRBV4-2 with TRBJ2-1, with D possibly TRBD2 on 5 matching bases. Germline assignment: CDR1 LGHNA and CDR2 YNFKEQ. This CDR3 region has 15 residues. V gave up 4 bases and J gave up 8 bases, with 18 bases separating them.

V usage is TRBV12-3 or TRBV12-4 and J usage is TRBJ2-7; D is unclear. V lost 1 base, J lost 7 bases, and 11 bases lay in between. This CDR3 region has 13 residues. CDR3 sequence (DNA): TGTGCCAGCAGTTTAGAAAGGCGCTTAGAGCAGTACTTC. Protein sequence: CASSLERRLEQYF.

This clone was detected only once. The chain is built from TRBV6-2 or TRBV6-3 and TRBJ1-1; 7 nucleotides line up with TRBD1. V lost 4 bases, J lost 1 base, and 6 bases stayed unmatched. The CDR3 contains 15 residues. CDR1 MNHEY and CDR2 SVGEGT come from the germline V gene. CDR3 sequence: CASSLNWDRNTEAFF. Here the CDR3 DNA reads TGTGCCAGCAGTTTGAACTGGGACAGGAACACTGAAGCTTTCTTT.

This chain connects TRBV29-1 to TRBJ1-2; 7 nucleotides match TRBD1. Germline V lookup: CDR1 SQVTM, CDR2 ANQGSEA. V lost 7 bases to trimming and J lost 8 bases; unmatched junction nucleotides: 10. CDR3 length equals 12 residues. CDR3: CSGGPYRGGYTF. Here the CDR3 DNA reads TGCAGCGGGGGACCTTACAGGGGAGGCTACACCTTC.